The source of this T cell receptor beta chain is a study of OX40 agonist ivuxolimab in advanced cancers. At the level of the study: Dose-escalation subjects each had hepatocellular carcinoma, melanoma, renal cell or head and neck cancer. Among those treated, three patients had partial responses, one with hepatocellular carcinoma and two with cutaneous melanoma. Study outcomes and limitations: Determination of antigen specificity was not performed for the expanded peripheral T cells. Low levels of normalized T-cell clonal expansion also appeared in some nonresponders.

V gave up 9 bases and J gave up 7 bases, with 10 bases separating them. The CDR3 spans 11 residues. Per germline, CDR1 LNHDA and CDR2 SQIVND (reference sequence). Some clones are missing from TCRdb's copy, which holds only in-frame ones; the method was immunoSEQ multiplex PCR. The data contain 40,000 to 60,000 clones, 65% to 85% of them singletons. Concerning this clone: Its matching antigen is unknown.

The chain uses TRBV19 and TRBJ1-5; tentatively, D is TRBD1 (5 bases). This clonotype was sampled from an adult with an advanced solid tumor such as melanoma, head and neck, liver or kidney cancer. This specimen was CD4+ or CD8+ T cells sorted from blood, taken in a trial of the OX40 agonist ivuxolimab. The CDR3 is CASGGEQPQHF. DNA of the CDR3: TGTGCCAGCGGGGGGGAGCAGCCCCAGCATTTT.